The source of this TCR beta chain is a study of blood T cell repertoires in COVID-19. Whole-study context: The study drew acute and convalescent COVID-19 samples from the United States, Italy and Spain. Sample material is recorded as cDNA or gDNA derived from T cells, B-cell-depleted T cells, or PBMCs.

In germline, CDR1 is LNHDA, CDR2 SQIVND (reference sequence). Trimming left V 4 bases short and J 0 bases short, with 10 bases between. The CDR3 is made up of 15 amino acids. The table lists this clone with a few counts. As handled by the study authors: Reference gene primer amplification yielded estimated nucleated cell counts. Measured with immunoSEQ multiplex PCR; TCRdb has only the in-frame clones, and not every one. V and J calls and clone size are given by that table; D and trimming were obtained from the DNA. This table holds about 170,000 clones, around 90% found once. Patients at the Seattle site were enrolled during active infection and followed longitudinally.

Sequenced material: peripheral blood. The chain carries TRBV19 and TRBJ1-5; possibly TRBD1 for D (5 bases). This TCR came from a man in his 60s with COVID-19, enrolled during active disease. The CDR3 DNA is TGTGCCAGTAGTACCCAGGGAAATAGCAATCAGCCCCAGCATTTT. As protein: CASSTQGNSNQPQHF.